This T cell receptor beta chain originates from a study of T cells in Graves' hyperthyroidism and ophthalmopathy. Germline CDR1 is ENHRY and CDR2 is SYGVKD. Losses at the gene ends were 2 bases for V and 8 bases for J; bases not matched to a gene: 13. The CDR3 is 17 amino acids. Overall study results and limits: From stable hyperthyroidism, ophthalmopathy was set apart by a 13 V-J model.

In its sample, this clonotype was seen many times. What it binds is not known. RNA transcripts yielded amplified TCR beta CDR3 regions. A set of HTBI primers served as the primers for a first-round RT-PCR of the TCR CDR3. MiXCR, applied by TCRdb to the multiplex PCR reads, yields one record per CDR3 protein. The sample has 380,000 or so distinct CDR3 sequences; approximately 14% are singletons. The specimen sequenced was blood. This TCR came from a woman in her 30s with Graves' hyperthyroidism. The chain carries TRBV10-3 and TRBJ2-1, with 9 bases that match TRBD2. DNA of the CDR3: TGTGCCATCAGTGAGGGGCGGGGGGGACCGACAATCTATGAGCAGTTCTTC. Translated: CAISEGRGGPTIYEQFF.